These 25 T cell receptor beta chains originate from one sample sequenced in a study of CD8+CD57+ T cells in acquired aplastic anemia (dated by TCRdb to the late 2010s). The sample was run on an Illumina HiSeq 2000. Profiling of TCR beta VDJ combinations and CDR3 sequences used genomic DNA as the template. In TCRdb, the public reads were trimmed at Q25 with fastp and aligned with MiXCR, with productive beta chains retained. Identical CDR3 proteins give one entry, which carries the most common genes and DNA. Within this sample are roughly 86,000 distinct CDR3 sequences, with about half of them counted one time only. The ten top clones hold approximately 60% of the sample. The source material was sorted CD4+, CD8+, or CD8+CD57+ T cells (not recorded which) from PBMCs. The receptor source for this set is a human donor in good health, serving as a control.

This clonotype was recorded many times. The gene calls are TRBV24-1 and TRBJ2-2, with D uncertain. CDR3 length: 14 amino acids. V gave up 5 bases and J gave up 7 bases, with 13 bases separating them. CDR1 and CDR2 from the germline V gene are KGHDR and SFDVKD. CDR3 in amino acids: CATSGGSPIGELFF. The DNA of the CDR3 is TGTGCCACCAGTGGTGGTAGTCCAATCGGGGAGCTGTTTTTT.

The count of this clonotype is one. CDR3 nucleotides: TGTGCCACCAGCAGAGTGGACAGCCGTGGGTACGAGCAGTACTTC. It encodes CATSRVDSRGYEQYF. This sequence joins TRBV15 and TRBJ2-7, with TRBD1 as a possible D gene (6 bases). CDR1 is LNHNV, CDR2 YYDKDF, per germline (reference sequence). With 1 base removed from V and 4 bases from J, the gap between germline ends came to 14 bases. The CDR3 runs 15 residues.

This clonotype was seen many times. The chain employs TRBV6-5 and TRBJ1-2; unclear D gene. Trimming removed 4 bases from V and 4 bases from J, with 10 bases in between. Germline CDR1 MNHEY, CDR2 SVGAGI. The CDR3 runs 13 residues. CDR3 protein: CASSLTQTYGYTF. CDR3 DNA sequence: TGTGCCAGCAGTTTGACCCAAACCTATGGCTACACCTTC.

In its sample, this clonotype was seen a few times. This chain uses TRBV7-6 with TRBJ2-2; possibly TRBD1 or TRBD2 for D (5 bases each). V was shortened by 5 bases and J by 6 bases, with 16 bases between the two germline ends. The CDR3 is 15 amino acids. Germline V CDR1 and CDR2: SGHVS, FNYEAQ. The CDR3 DNA follows: TGTGCCAGCAGCCAGCCGGGGCCCGGTCCCGGGGAGCTGTTTTTT. It codes for CASSQPGPGPGELFF. The full variable domain, with the rest looked up from reference TRBV7-6 and TRBJ2-2, is GAGVSQSPRYKVTKRGQDVALRCDPISGHVSLYWYRQALGQGPEFLTYFNYEAQQDKSGLPNDRFSAERPEGSISTLTIQRTEQRDSAMYRCASSQPGPGPGELFFGEGSRLTVL.

The gene calls are TRBV11-2 and TRBJ2-3; D possibly corresponds to TRBD2 (6 bases). V lost 5 bases, J lost 5 bases, and 20 bases lay in between. This CDR3 contains 16 residues. The germline gives CDR1 SGHAT, CDR2 FQNNGV. The CDR3 sequence is CASSLLAPGNRDTQYF. The CDR3 DNA is TGTGCCAGCAGCCTACTAGCTCCTGGCAACAGAGATACGCAGTATTTT.

This clonotype occurred once. The V and J genes are TRBV6-4 and TRBJ1-1; 8 bases map to TRBD1. J lost 8 bases, V lost 4 bases, and 9 bases had no gene match. In germline, CDR1 is MRHNA, CDR2 SNTAGT. The CDR3 consists of 14 residues. The CDR3 nucleotides are TGTGCCAGCAGTGCCACCGGGGACAGGACGGAAGCTTTCTTT. Residues: CASSATGDRTEAFF.

The V call is TRBV5-8, the J call TRBJ2-1; 9 bases are shared with TRBD1. Trimming cost V 5 bases and J 6 bases; bases outside gene matches: 6. The CDR3 sequence is 14 residues long. Germline V lookup: CDR1 SGHTS, CDR2 YDEGEE. For the CDR3, the DNA is TGTGCCAGCAGTTGGGGACAGGGTGGCAATGAGCAGTTCTTC. As protein: CASSWGQGGNEQFF.

The chain couples TRBV30 to TRBJ1-1; D uncertain. Trimming took 0 bases from V and 3 from J, leaving 5 bases between them. The CDR3 is 12 amino acids. CDR1 and CDR2 from the germline V gene are GTSNPN and SVGIG (reference sequence). The CDR3 nucleotides read TGTGCCTGGAGTGTGTCAGACACTGAAGCTTTCTTT. It is translated as CAWSVSDTEAFF.

V is TRBV14 and J is TRBJ1-2, with 7 bases lining up with TRBD1. The junction had 7 bases not matched to a gene; V was cut back by 4 bases and J by 8 bases. This CDR3 contains 13 residues. Per germline, CDR1 SGHDN and CDR2 FVKESK. The CDR3 is CASSRNRGLGYTF. The CDR3 DNA follows: TGTGCCAGCAGCCGTAACAGGGGCTTAGGCTACACCTTC.

This clonotype was picked up many times. The rearrangement links TRBV5-1 to TRBJ2-3, with TRBD2 matching over 14 bases. The germline V gene has CDR1 SGHRS and CDR2 YFSETQ. This CDR3 region has 15 residues. Losses at the gene ends were 4 bases for V and 6 bases for J; bases not matched to a gene: 4. CDR3 sequence (DNA): TGCGCCAGCAGCCCCGGGACTAGCGGGAGTGATACGCAGTATTTT. As protein: CASSPGTSGSDTQYF.

The sample holds many counts of this clonotype. The V gene is TRBV12-3 or TRBV12-4, the J gene TRBJ2-7; TRBD1 matches at 10 bases. V lost 3 bases, J lost 3 bases, and 2 bases stayed unmatched. The CDR3 totals 14 residues. The CDR3 DNA reads TGTGCCAGCAGTTTTGGACAGGGGGGCTACGAGCAGTACTTC. This translates into CASSFGQGGYEQYF.

V is TRBV2 and J is TRBJ2-7; TRBD1 matches 8 bases. V gave up 6 bases and J gave up 6 bases; unmatched junction bases: 7. Germline CDR1 and CDR2: SNHLY and FYNNEI. The CDR3 runs 13 residues. The CDR3 DNA sequence: TGTGCCAGCAGACGGACAGGGCTGTTCGAGCAGTACTTC. It specifies CASRRTGLFEQYF. Full variable domain (missing parts from reference TRBV2 and TRBJ2-7): EPEVTQTPSHQVTQMGQEVILRCVPISNHLYFYWYRQILGQKVEFLVSFYNNEISEKSEIFDDQFSVERPDGSNFTLKIRSTKLEDSAMYFCASRRTGLFEQYFGPGTRLTVT.

In its sample, this clonotype was seen many times. DNA of the CDR3: TGTGCCACCAGCAGAGATCAAGGAATGAACACTGAAGCTTTCTTT. Translating gives CATSRDQGMNTEAFF. This chain uses TRBV15 with TRBJ1-1, with D unresolved. Per germline, CDR1 LNHNV and CDR2 YYDKDF (reference sequence). V was cut by 0 bases and J by 0 bases, with 8 bases left in between. The length of the CDR3 is 15 residues.

This clonotype was counted ten times or more. The V and J genes are TRBV6-1 and TRBJ1-2; possible D gene TRBD1, 6 bases. Per germline, CDR1 MNHNS and CDR2 SASEGT. The CDR3 runs 13 residues. The ends were cut back, 10 bases at V and 3 bases at J, with 15 bases in the middle. The CDR3 sequence: CAISRQVHYGYTF. CDR3 nucleotides: TGTGCCATCTCGAGACAGGTCCACTATGGCTACACCTTC.

A few counts support this clonotype. This chain joins TRBV25-1 and TRBJ2-7; 9 bases match TRBD1. This CDR3 region has 16 residues. Germline V CDR1 and CDR2: MGHDK, SYGVNS. V shed 1 base, J shed 4 bases, and the junction held 8 bases outside the gene matches. As DNA, the CDR3 is TGTGCCAGCAGTGAATCCCGACAGGGGGGGCCTTACGAGCAGTACTTC. This gives the protein CASSESRQGGPYEQYF.

Concerning this clonotype: A much larger clone is a single base away; this may be a read error. This chain uses TRBV9 with TRBJ2-1; the D gene is possibly TRBD2 (6 bases). CDR1 is SGDLS, CDR2 YYNGEE, per germline. This CDR3 is 17 amino acids long. The CDR3, as DNA: TGTGCCAGCAGCGCACCTTGGGGGAGGAGCTCCTACAATGAGCAGCTCTTC. Its protein is CASSAPWGRSSYNEQLF.

J is TRBJ1-5 and V is TRBV27; no definite D call. The germline CDR1 and CDR2 sequences are MNHEY and SMNVEV (reference sequence). Trimming took off 1 base at V and 6 bases at J, with 10 bases between the two ends. The CDR3 covers 14 residues. Here the CDR3 reads CASSLYGDGQPQHF. The DNA for the CDR3 is TGTGCCAGCAGTTTATATGGGGATGGTCAGCCCCAGCATTTT.

This clonotype was detected many times. The chain carries TRBV6-6 and TRBJ1-1; no firm D call. Trimming left V 2 bases short and J 1 base short, with 5 bases between. CDR3 length: 13 residues. CDR1 and CDR2 from the germline V gene are MNHNY and SVGAGI (reference sequence). The CDR3 sequence is CASSYTENTEAFF. Here the CDR3 DNA reads TGTGCCAGCAGTTACACAGAGAACACTGAAGCTTTCTTT.

This clonotype occurred many times. V gene TRBV6-5 combines with J gene TRBJ1-2; D unclear. This CDR3 region has 14 residues. V was pared by 4 bases and J by 4 bases, with 13 bases between. Germline CDR1 is MNHEY and CDR2 is SVGAGI. The CDR3 bases are TGTGCCAGCAGTTTTTTGCCCAGCGGCTATGGCTACACCTTC. Translating gives CASSFLPSGYGYTF.

In its sample, this clonotype was seen a few times. This chain uses TRBV30 with TRBJ2-2; D gene uncertain. Germline V gene lookup returns CDR1 GTSNPN and CDR2 SVGIG (reference sequence). The CDR3 is 11 residues long. The V end lost 4 bases, the J end lost 7 bases, and 7 bases lay between the germline ends. The CDR3 is CAWTVGGELFF. CDR3 nucleotide sequence: TGTGCCTGGACGGTTGGCGGGGAGCTGTTTTTT. Based on the CDR3 plus reference TRBV30 and TRBJ2-2, the full variable domain is SQTIHQWPATLVQPVGSPLSLECTVEGTSNPNLYWYRQAAGRGLQLLFYSVGIGQISSEVPQNLSASRPQDRQFILSSKKLLLSDSGFYLCAWTVGGELFFGEGSRLTVL.

This clonotype was picked up many times. The chain combines TRBV2 with TRBJ2-7; TRBD1 matches at 7 bases. The CDR3 spans 14 residues. Germline V gene data show CDR1 as SNHLY and CDR2 as FYNNEI. V shed 3 bases, J shed 1 base, and the junction held 3 bases outside the gene matches. CDR3 protein: CASSDRGRSYEQYF. For the CDR3, the DNA is TGTGCCAGCAGTGACAGGGGGAGATCCTACGAGCAGTACTTC.

The CDR3 DNA is TGCGCCAGCAAACCTAGCGGGGGCGTTTCTAGCACAGATACGCAGTATTTT. The encoded protein is CASKPSGGVSSTDTQYF. The J gene is TRBJ2-3, the V gene TRBV4-1, with 10 bases fitting TRBD2. The CDR3 consists of 17 residues. Germline lookup yields CDR1 MGHRA and CDR2 YSYEKL. V trimming: 7 bases; J trimming: 0 bases; junction bases outside the gene matches: 10.

This clonotype was seen many times. The genes are TRBV4-1 and TRBJ1-5, with a weak D call TRBD1 (6 bases). The germline gives CDR1 MGHRA, CDR2 YSYEKL. V lost 1 base to trimming and J lost 7 bases, with 11 bases between them. The CDR3 consists of 14 residues. The CDR3 spells CASSQADSPQPQHF. CDR3 nucleotide sequence: TGCGCCAGCAGCCAAGCGGACAGCCCCCAGCCCCAGCATTTT.

This chain connects TRBV6-1 to TRBJ1-5; D uncertain. CDR3 length: 13 amino acids. V was cut by 7 bases and J by 7 bases, with 14 bases left in between. Germline CDR1 and CDR2: MNHNS and SASEGT. The CDR3 nucleotides are TGTGCCAGCACTGAGACGGGGTCCCAGCCCCAGCATTTT. Its translation: CASTETGSQPQHF.

This clonotype came up many times. The chain couples TRBV5-4 to TRBJ1-6; possible D gene TRBD1, 5 bases. Germline V lookup: CDR1 SGHNT, CDR2 YYREEE (reference sequence). The length of the CDR3 is 14 residues. Trimming pared 3 bases from V and 7 bases from J, leaving 11 bases between. CDR3 in amino acids: CASSSTDSNSPLHF. CDR3 bases: TGTGCCAGCAGCTCGACAGACTCAAATTCACCCCTCCACTTT.